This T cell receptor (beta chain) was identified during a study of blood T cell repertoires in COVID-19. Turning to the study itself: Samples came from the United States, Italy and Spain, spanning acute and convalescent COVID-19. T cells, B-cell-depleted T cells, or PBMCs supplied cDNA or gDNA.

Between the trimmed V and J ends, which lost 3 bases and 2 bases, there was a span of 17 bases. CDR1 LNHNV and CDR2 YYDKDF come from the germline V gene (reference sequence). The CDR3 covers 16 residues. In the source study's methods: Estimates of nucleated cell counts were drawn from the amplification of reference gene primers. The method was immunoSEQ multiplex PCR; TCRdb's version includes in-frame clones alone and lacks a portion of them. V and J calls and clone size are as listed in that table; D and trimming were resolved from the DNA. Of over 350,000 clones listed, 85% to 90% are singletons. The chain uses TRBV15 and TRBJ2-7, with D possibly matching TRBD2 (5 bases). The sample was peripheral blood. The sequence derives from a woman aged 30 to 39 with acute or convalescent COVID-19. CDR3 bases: TGTGCCACCAGCAGTAACCCCGGACGGAGGCCCTACGAGCAGTACTTC. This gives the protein CATSSNPGRRPYEQYF.